This TCR beta chain is drawn from a study of CXCR3-negative and CXCR3-positive naive CD8 T cells. Germline V gene sequence: CDR1 MDHEN, CDR2 SYDVKM. This CDR3 contains 15 residues. UMI-tagged TRB cDNA libraries were built via 5' RACE. TCRdb reprocessed the 5' RACE reads, keeping one entry per CDR3 protein, no DNA. This sample contains about 42,000 distinct CDR3 sequences. Whole-study findings and limits: Naive cells positive for CXCR3 carried more hydrophobic TRB CDR3s than CXCR3-negative ones. Memory CD8+ T cell repertoires were far less diverse than both naive subsets. TRB CDR3 properties were used to infer TCR strength, and surface CD5 was comparable between naive subsets. PBMCs showed partially decreased CXCR3 expression after cryopreservation, and most assays used fresh PBMCs.

Notes on this clonotype: Its specificity is not known.

This receptor was obtained from a human donor in good health. Some clones in this sample may be carry-over from other donors' samples. This chain joins TRBV28 and TRBJ2-1; TCRdb gives TRBD2 as the D gene, but with no DNA this cannot be confirmed. What was sequenced was naive CXCR3- CD8+ T cells from blood. Specified subset: CD45RO-CCR7+CD27+CD95- naive CD8+ T cells lacking CXCR3 (TNR3-). CDR3 region: CASRLPGLEPNEQFF.